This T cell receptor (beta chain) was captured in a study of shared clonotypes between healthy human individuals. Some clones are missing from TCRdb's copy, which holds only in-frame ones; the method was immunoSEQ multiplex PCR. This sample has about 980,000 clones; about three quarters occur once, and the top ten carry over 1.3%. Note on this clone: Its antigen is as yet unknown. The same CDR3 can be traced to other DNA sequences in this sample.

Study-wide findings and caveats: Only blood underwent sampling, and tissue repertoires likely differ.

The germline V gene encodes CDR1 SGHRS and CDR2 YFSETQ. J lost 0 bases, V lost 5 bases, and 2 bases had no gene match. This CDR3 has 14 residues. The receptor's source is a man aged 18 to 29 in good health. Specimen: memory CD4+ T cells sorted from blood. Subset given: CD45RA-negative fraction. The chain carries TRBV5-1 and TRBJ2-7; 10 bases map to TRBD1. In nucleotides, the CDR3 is TGCGCCAGCAGGTGGACAGGGGGCTCCTACGAGCAGTACTTC. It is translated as CASRWTGGSYEQYF.